This entry lists 20 T cell receptor beta chains sequenced from one sample in a study of control samples from healthy donors and cancer patients. Clones were sequenced by immunoSEQ multiplex PCR, and TCRdb holds only the in-frame ones, with some missing. This table has 98,000 or so clones, 88% appearing once. The sequenced material came from blood. Receptor source: a woman aged 70-85 years in good health.

The rearrangement uses TRBV3-1 (or the pseudogene TRBV3-2) and TRBJ2-7; 8 positions agree with TRBD2. V was clipped by 1 base and J by 6 bases; unmatched bases: 14. The germline V gene has CDR1 LGHDT and CDR2 YNNKEL (reference sequence). The length of the CDR3 is 17 residues. CDR3: CASSQGLVAGSLPEQYF. CDR3 nucleotides: TGTGCCAGCAGCCAAGGCTTAGTAGCGGGAAGTCTGCCCGAGCAGTACTTC.

A single count supports this clone. The chain links TRBV3-1 (or the pseudogene TRBV3-2) to TRBJ2-7; D is possibly TRBD1 or TRBD2 (5 bases each). This CDR3 region has 13 residues. CDR1 is LGHDT, CDR2 YNNKEL, per germline (reference sequence). V lost 4 bases and J lost 4, with 11 bases in between. The CDR3 DNA is TGTGCCAGCAGCCCCTCGGGGCTATACGAGCAGTACTTC. Its protein is CASSPSGLYEQYF.

The sample holds one count of this clone. The V gene is TRBV30, the J gene TRBJ2-7; 7 bases are shared with TRBD1. The CDR3 sequence is 13 residues long. Germline CDR1 is GTSNPN and CDR2 is SVGIG (reference sequence). V trimming: 1 base; J trimming: 7 bases; junction bases outside the gene matches: 7. CDR3 sequence: CAWSAGQAREQYF. The CDR3 DNA sequence: TGTGCCTGGAGTGCAGGACAGGCGAGAGAGCAGTACTTC.

CDR3 sequence (DNA): TGTGCCAGCTCACCACCTGGGACAGGGCAGGTTTCACCCCTCCACTTT. Translated: CASSPPGTGQVSPLHF. V usage is TRBV18 and J usage is TRBJ1-6, with 9 bases aligning to TRBD1. In germline, CDR1 is KGHSH, CDR2 LQKENI. V was pared by 0 bases and J by 9 bases, with 6 bases of the junction left unmatched. The CDR3 covers 16 residues.

This sequence joins TRBV19 and TRBJ2-7; D remains ambiguous. The V and J ends lost 5 bases and 3 bases respectively, with 8 bases between them. The CDR3 runs 12 residues. Looked up from germline, CDR1 is LNHDA and CDR2 is SQIVND (reference sequence). CDR3 protein: CASSEGNYEQYF. CDR3 DNA sequence: TGTGCCAGTAGTGAAGGAAACTACGAGCAGTACTTC.

The V gene is TRBV9, the J gene TRBJ1-1, with 7 bases matching TRBD1. The CDR3 contains 16 residues. Germline trimming cut 4 bases from V and 7 bases from J; bases unmatched to any gene: 16. CDR1 SGDLS and CDR2 YYNGEE come from the germline V gene. CDR3 coding DNA: TGTGCCAGCAGCCCCCGTACAGGGGTCATCTCTTATGAAGCTTTCTTT. This translates into CASSPRTGVISYEAFF. The entire variable domain, with the rest obtained from reference TRBV9 and TRBJ1-1, is as follows: DSGVTQTPKHLITATGQRVTLRCSPRSGDLSVYWYQQSLDQGLQFLIQYYNGEERAKGNILERFSAQQFPDLHSELNLSSLELGDSALYFCASSPRTGVISYEAFFGQGTRLTVV.

V usage is TRBV13 and J usage is TRBJ1-5; D might be TRBD1 (6 bases). This CDR3 is built from 15 residues. The V end was cut by 0 bases, the J end by 6 bases, with 12 bases between. The V gene's germline CDR1 is PRHDT and CDR2 FYEKMQ (reference sequence). This CDR3 is CASSLGGLGGQPQHF. Written as DNA, the CDR3 is TGTGCCAGCAGCTTAGGGGGCCTAGGGGGTCAGCCCCAGCATTTT. Full variable domain (outside the CDR3, taken from reference TRBV13 and TRBJ1-5): AAGVIQSPRHLIKEKRETATLKCYPIPRHDTVYWYQQGPGQDPQFLISFYEKMQSDKGSIPDRFSAQQFSDYHSELNMSSLELGDSALYFCASSLGGLGGQPQHFGDGTRLSIL.

This chain connects TRBV21-1 to TRBJ1-1. TRBV21-1 is designated a pseudogene. The CDR3 covers 14 residues. CDR3 sequence (DNA): TGTGCCAGCAGCATCCTTGGAGAGGATACTGAAGCTTTCTTT. It is translated as CASSILGEDTEAFF.

The chain carries TRBV7-2 and TRBJ2-7; 8 bases are shared with TRBD2. This CDR3 region has 15 residues. The J segment lost 7 bases and the V segment lost 6 bases, leaving 14 bases of the junction unmatched. Germline assignment: CDR1 SGHTA and CDR2 FQGNSA. The CDR3 loop reads CASSITQRGPGEQYF. CDR3 in DNA: TGTGCCAGCAGTATAACCCAGCGGGGGCCAGGGGAGCAGTACTTC.

The rearrangement links TRBV10-3 to TRBJ1-5, with a tentative D call TRBD1 (5 bases). Between the trimmed V and J ends, which lost 4 bases and 1 base, there was a span of 8 bases. The CDR3 sequence is 14 residues long. The V gene's germline CDR1 is ENHRY and CDR2 SYGVKD. The CDR3 spells CAISVGGSNQPQHF. As DNA, the CDR3 is TGTGCCATCAGTGTCGGGGGGAGCAATCAGCCCCAGCATTTT.

This clone was seen a few times. The rearrangement uses TRBV5-1 and TRBJ2-1, with 8 bases aligning to TRBD1. The CDR3 length is 13 residues. The germline gives CDR1 SGHRS, CDR2 YFSETQ. Losses at the gene ends were 3 bases for V and 5 bases for J; bases not matched to a gene: 1. CDR3: CASSWTGNNEQFF. The CDR3 bases are TGCGCCAGCAGCTGGACAGGGAACAATGAGCAGTTCTTC.

The gene calls are TRBV19 and TRBJ2-3, with a tentative D call TRBD1 (6 bases). From germline, CDR1 is LNHDA and CDR2 SQIVND (reference sequence). The CDR3 has 17 amino acids. The V end was cut by 2 bases, the J end by 0 bases, with 15 bases between. CDR3 residues: CASSISTGHTSTDTQYF. The DNA of the CDR3 is TGTGCCAGTAGTATATCGACGGGACACACAAGCACAGATACGCAGTATTTT.

This clone was seen only a few times. J is TRBJ1-5 and V is TRBV18, with a possible D match to TRBD1 (5 bases). V was clipped by 3 bases and J by 4 bases, with 10 bases between them. The CDR3 length is 14 residues. CDR1 and CDR2 from the germline V gene are KGHSH and LQKENI. This chain's CDR3 is CASSPRAGNQPQHF. In DNA form, the CDR3 reads TGTGCCAGCTCACCTAGGGCAGGGAATCAGCCCCAGCATTTT.

The rearrangement joins TRBV11-3 to TRBJ1-3; D not resolved. The CDR3 loop spans 13 amino acids. V lost 4 bases and J lost 4, with 8 bases in between. Per germline, CDR1 SGHNT and CDR2 YENEEA. CDR3 residues: CASSSFAGNTIYF. DNA of the CDR3: TGTGCCAGCAGCTCCTTTGCGGGAAACACCATATATTTT.

This chain links TRBV5-5 with TRBJ2-2; D remains ambiguous. CDR1 is SGHKS and CDR2 is YYEKEE in the germline V gene (reference sequence). The germline V and J ends were trimmed by 4 bases and 4 bases, with 17 bases remaining between them. The CDR3 loop spans 16 amino acids. The CDR3 sequence is CASSEGSELGTGELFF. CDR3 in DNA: TGTGCCAGCAGCGAAGGTAGTGAGTTAGGCACCGGGGAGCTGTTTTTT.

The chain carries TRBV5-6 and TRBJ2-5; D gene ambiguous. Germline assignment: CDR1 SGHDT and CDR2 YYEEEE. CDR3 size: 13 residues. V was trimmed by 0 bases and J by 4 bases, leaving 7 bases between them. The chain's CDR3 is CASSLAGRETQYF. In nucleotides, the CDR3 is TGTGCCAGCAGCTTGGCCGGTCGAGAGACCCAGTACTTC.

The rearrangement links TRBV5-1 to TRBJ2-3; D is ambiguous. The CDR3 spans 13 residues. The V and J ends lost 0 bases and 3 bases respectively, with 5 bases between them. From germline, CDR1 is SGHRS and CDR2 YFSETQ. The CDR3 region is CASSLDLTDTQYF. The DNA for the CDR3 is TGCGCCAGCAGCTTGGACTTAACAGATACGCAGTATTTT. Variable domain in full (rest from reference TRBV5-1 and TRBJ2-3): KAGVTQTPRYLIKTRGQQVTLSCSPISGHRSVSWYQQTPGQGLQFLFEYFSETQRNKGNFPGRFSGRQFSNSRSEMNVSTLELGDSALYLCASSLDLTDTQYFGPGTRLTVL.

This sequence joins TRBV4-3 and TRBJ1-2, with a weak D call TRBD1 (6 bases). The CDR3 contains 15 residues. Germline V gives CDR1 LGHNA, CDR2 YSLEER. The V and J ends lost 1 base and 5 bases respectively, with 14 bases between them. The CDR3 nucleotides read TGCGCCAGCAGCCAAGTGGTCGGGGGCGCTTATGGCTACACCTTC. The encoded protein is CASSQVVGGAYGYTF.

The gene calls are TRBV6-5 and TRBJ1-1; 7 bases are a match to TRBD1. Trimming cost V 0 bases and J 5 bases; bases outside gene matches: 3. This CDR3 region has 14 residues. The V gene's germline CDR1 is MNHEY and CDR2 SVGAGI. For the CDR3, the DNA is TGTGCCAGCAGTTACTCTGGACAGGCTACTGAAGCTTTCTTT. Translating it yields CASSYSGQATEAFF.

The chain links TRBV7-2 to TRBJ2-7; D is undetermined. The V end lost 5 bases, the J end lost 5 bases, and 19 bases lay between the germline ends. In germline, CDR1 is SGHTA, CDR2 FQGNSA. CDR3 length: 15 residues. The CDR3 sequence is CASSRAVGSRDEQYF. The CDR3 DNA follows: TGTGCCAGCAGCAGAGCAGTAGGGTCGAGAGACGAGCAGTACTTC. The whole variable domain, remainder taken from reference TRBV7-2 and TRBJ2-7, is GAGVSQSPSNKVTEKGKDVELRCDPISGHTALYWYRQSLGQGLEFLIYFQGNSAPDKSGLPSDRFSAERTGGSVSTLTIQRTQQEDSAVYLCASSRAVGSRDEQYFGPGTRLTVT.